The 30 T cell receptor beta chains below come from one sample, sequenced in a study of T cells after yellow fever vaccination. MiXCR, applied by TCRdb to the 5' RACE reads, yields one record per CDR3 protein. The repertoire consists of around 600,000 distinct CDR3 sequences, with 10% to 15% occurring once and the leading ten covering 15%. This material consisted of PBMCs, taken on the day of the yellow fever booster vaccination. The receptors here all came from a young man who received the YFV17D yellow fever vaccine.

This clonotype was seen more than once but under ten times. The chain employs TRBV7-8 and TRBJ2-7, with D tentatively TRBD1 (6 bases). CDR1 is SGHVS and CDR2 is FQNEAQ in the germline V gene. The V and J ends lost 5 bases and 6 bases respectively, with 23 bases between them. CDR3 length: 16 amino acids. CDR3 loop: CASSPLSSRQGIEQYF. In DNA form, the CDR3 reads TGTGCCAGCAGCCCCCTGAGTTCGAGGCAGGGGATCGAGCAGTACTTC.

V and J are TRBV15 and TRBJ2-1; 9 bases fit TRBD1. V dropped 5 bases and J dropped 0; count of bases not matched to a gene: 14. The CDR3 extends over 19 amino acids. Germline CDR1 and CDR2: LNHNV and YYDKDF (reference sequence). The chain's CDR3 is CATSLPGQGPPSSYNEQFF. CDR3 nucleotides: TGTGCCACCAGCTTGCCGGGACAGGGTCCCCCAAGCTCCTACAATGAGCAGTTCTTC.

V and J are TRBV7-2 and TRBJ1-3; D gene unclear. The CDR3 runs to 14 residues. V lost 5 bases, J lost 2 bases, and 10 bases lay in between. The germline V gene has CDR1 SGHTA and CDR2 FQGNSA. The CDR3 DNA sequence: TGTGCCAGCAGCCCAAAGTCGGCTGGAAACACCATATATTTT. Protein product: CASSPKSAGNTIYF. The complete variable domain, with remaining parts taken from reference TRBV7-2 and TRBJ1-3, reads GAGVSQSPSNKVTEKGKDVELRCDPISGHTALYWYRQSLGQGLEFLIYFQGNSAPDKSGLPSDRFSAERTGGSVSTLTIQRTQQEDSAVYLCASSPKSAGNTIYFGEGSWLTVV.

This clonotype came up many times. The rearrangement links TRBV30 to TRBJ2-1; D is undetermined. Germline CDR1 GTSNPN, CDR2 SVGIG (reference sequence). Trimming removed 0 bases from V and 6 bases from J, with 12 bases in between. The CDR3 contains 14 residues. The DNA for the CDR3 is TGTGCCTGGAGTGTGTCTCTTTGGGGCAATGAGCAGTTCTTC. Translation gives CAWSVSLWGNEQFF.

The CDR3 region is CASSQTANSYNEQFF. In DNA, the CDR3 is TGTGCCAGCAGTCAGACAGCGAACTCCTACAATGAGCAGTTCTTC. This chain connects TRBV12-3 or TRBV12-4 to TRBJ2-1, with a weak D call TRBD1 (5 bases). The V end was cut by 5 bases, the J end by 0 bases, with 11 bases between. The CDR3 length is 15 residues.

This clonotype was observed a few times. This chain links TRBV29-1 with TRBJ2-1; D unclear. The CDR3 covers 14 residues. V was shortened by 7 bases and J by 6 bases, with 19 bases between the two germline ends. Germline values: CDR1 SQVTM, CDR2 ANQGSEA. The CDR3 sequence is CSDPSAPLINEQFF. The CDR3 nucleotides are TGCAGCGACCCCTCGGCGCCGCTGATCAATGAGCAGTTCTTC.

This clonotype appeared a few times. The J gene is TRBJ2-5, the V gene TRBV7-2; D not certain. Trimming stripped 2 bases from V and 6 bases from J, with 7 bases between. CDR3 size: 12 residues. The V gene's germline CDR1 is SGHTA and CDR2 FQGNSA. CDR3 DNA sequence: TGTGCCAGCAGCTTAAGGTCCCAGACCCAGTACTTC. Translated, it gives CASSLRSQTQYF. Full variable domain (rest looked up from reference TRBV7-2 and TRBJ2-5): GAGVSQSPSNKVTEKGKDVELRCDPISGHTALYWYRQSLGQGLEFLIYFQGNSAPDKSGLPSDRFSAERTGGSVSTLTIQRTQQEDSAVYLCASSLRSQTQYFGPGTRLLVL.

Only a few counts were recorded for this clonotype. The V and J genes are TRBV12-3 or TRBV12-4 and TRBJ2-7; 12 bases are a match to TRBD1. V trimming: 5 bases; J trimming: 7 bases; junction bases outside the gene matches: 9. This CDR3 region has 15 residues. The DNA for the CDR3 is TGTGCCAGCAGTGCCCGGGACAGGGGGCATGGGGAGCAGTACTTC. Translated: CASSARDRGHGEQYF.

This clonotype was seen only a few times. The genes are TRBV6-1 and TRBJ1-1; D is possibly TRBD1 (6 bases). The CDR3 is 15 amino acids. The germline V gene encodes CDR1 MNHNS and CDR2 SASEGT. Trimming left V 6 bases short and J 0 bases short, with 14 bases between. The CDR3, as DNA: TGTGCCAGCAGCCTTGGACAGAGCCTGAACACTGAAGCTTTCTTT. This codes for CASSLGQSLNTEAFF.

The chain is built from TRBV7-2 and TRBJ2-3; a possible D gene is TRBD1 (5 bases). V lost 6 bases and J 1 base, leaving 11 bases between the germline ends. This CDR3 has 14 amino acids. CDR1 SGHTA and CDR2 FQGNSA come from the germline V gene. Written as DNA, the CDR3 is TGTGCCAGCAGGGGGCCCCCTGGCACAGATACGCAGTATTTT. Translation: CASRGPPGTDTQYF.

The CDR3 DNA reads as TGTGCCAGCAGTTCTCCCGGGAGGGGGCGGGGGGAACTGTTTTTT. It is translated as CASSSPGRGRGELFF. V gene TRBV27 combines with J gene TRBJ1-4, with TRBD1 matching 7 bases. The CDR3 spans 15 residues. Germline V lookup: CDR1 MNHEY, CDR2 SMNVEV (reference sequence). Germline trimming cut 4 bases from V and 12 bases from J; bases unmatched to any gene: 14. The full variable domain, its missing parts supplied by reference TRBV27 and TRBJ1-4, is EAQVTQNPRYLITVTGKKLTVTCSQNMNHEYMSWYRQDPGLGLRQIYYSMNVEVTDKGDVPEGYKVSRKEKRNFPLILESPSPNQTSLYFCASSSPGRGRGELFFGSGTQLSVL.

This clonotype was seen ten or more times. CDR3 nucleotides: TGTGCCAGCAGCTTGGTAGGAATGTACACTGAAGCTTTCTTT. The encoded protein is CASSLVGMYTEAFF. This chain links TRBV5-6 with TRBJ1-1, with D uncertain. V lost 0 bases and J lost 3, with 9 bases in between. The CDR3 covers 14 residues. Looked up from germline, CDR1 is SGHDT and CDR2 is YYEEEE. Looking up the rest from reference TRBV5-6 and TRBJ1-1 gives the full variable domain: DAGVTQSPTHLIKTRGQQVTLRCSPKSGHDTVSWYQQALGQGPQFIFQYYEEEERQRGNFPDRFSGHQFPNYSSELNVNALLLGDSALYLCASSLVGMYTEAFFGQGTRLTVV.

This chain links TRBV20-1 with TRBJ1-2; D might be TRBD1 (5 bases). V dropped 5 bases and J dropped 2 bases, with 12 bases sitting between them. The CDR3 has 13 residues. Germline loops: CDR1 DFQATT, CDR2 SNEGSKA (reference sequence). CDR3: CSAEGRDNYGYTF. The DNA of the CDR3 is TGCAGTGCTGAAGGACGGGACAACTATGGCTACACCTTC.

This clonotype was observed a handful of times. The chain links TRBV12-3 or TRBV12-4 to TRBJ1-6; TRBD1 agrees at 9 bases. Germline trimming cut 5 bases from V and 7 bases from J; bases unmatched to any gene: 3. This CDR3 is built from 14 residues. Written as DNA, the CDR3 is TGTGCCAGCAGTCGACAGGGGGAGAATTCACCCCTCCACTTT. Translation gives CASSRQGENSPLHF.

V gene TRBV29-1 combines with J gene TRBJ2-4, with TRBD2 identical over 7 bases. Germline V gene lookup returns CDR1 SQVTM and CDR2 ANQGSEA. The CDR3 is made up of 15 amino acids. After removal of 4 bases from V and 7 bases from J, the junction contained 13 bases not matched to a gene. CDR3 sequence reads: CSVVTTLGGENIQYF. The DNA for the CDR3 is TGCAGCGTTGTAACTACCCTGGGAGGGGAGAACATTCAGTACTTC. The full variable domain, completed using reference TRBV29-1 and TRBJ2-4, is SAVISQKPSRDICQRGTSLTIQCQVDSQVTMMFWYRQQPGQSLTLIATANQGSEATYESGFVIDKFPISRPNLTFSTLTVSNMSPEDSSIYLCSVVTTLGGENIQYFGAGTRLSVL.

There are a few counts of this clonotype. The CDR3 bases are TGCAGTGCGCGACAGCGGGCGGGGGTTTCTCTCGAGCAGTACTTC. It specifies CSARQRAGVSLEQYF. This sequence joins TRBV20-1 and TRBJ2-7, with 7 bases that match TRBD2. CDR3 length: 15 amino acids. Trimming removed 6 bases from V and 6 bases from J; junction bases left unmatched: 17. Germline values: CDR1 DFQATT, CDR2 SNEGSKA (reference sequence).

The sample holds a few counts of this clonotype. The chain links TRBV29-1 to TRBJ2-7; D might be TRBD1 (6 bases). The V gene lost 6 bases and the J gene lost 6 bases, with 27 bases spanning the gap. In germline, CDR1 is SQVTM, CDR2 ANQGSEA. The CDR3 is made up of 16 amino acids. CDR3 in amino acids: CSVHGRGQSGSGEQYF. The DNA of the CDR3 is TGCAGCGTCCATGGTCGAGGACAGAGCGGCTCAGGCGAGCAGTACTTC.

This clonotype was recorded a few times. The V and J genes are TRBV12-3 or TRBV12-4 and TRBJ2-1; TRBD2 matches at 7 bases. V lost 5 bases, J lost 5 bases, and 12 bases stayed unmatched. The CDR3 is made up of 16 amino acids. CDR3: CASSEGRSSGDNEQFF. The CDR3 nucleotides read TGTGCCAGCAGTGAGGGTAGGTCTAGCGGCGACAATGAGCAGTTCTTC.

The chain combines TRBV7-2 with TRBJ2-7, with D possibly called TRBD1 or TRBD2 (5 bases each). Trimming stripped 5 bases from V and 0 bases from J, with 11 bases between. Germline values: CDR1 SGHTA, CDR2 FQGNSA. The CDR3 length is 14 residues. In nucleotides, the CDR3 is TGTGCCAGCAGCCCTGAGGGGTCCTCCTACGAGCAGTACTTC. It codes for CASSPEGSSYEQYF. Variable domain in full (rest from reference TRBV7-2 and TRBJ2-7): GAGVSQSPSNKVTEKGKDVELRCDPISGHTALYWYRQSLGQGLEFLIYFQGNSAPDKSGLPSDRFSAERTGGSVSTLTIQRTQQEDSAVYLCASSPEGSSYEQYFGPGTRLTVT.

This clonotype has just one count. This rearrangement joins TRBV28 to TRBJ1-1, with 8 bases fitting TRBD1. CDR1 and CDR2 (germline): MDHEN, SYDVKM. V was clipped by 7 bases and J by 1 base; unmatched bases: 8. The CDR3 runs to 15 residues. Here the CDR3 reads CASNPGGAGNTEAFF. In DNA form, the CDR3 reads TGTGCCAGCAATCCAGGGGGCGCCGGGAACACTGAAGCTTTCTTT. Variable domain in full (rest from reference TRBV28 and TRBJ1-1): DVKVTQSSRYLVKRTGEKVFLECVQDMDHENMFWYRQDPGLGLRLIYFSYDVKMKEKGDIPEGYSVSREKKERFSLILESASTNQTSMYLCASNPGGAGNTEAFFGQGTRLTVV.

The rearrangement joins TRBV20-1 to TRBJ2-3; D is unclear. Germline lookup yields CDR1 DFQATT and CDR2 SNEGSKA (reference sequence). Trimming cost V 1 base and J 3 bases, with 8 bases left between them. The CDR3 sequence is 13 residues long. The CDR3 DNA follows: TGCAGTGCTAGAGGGGTGGCGACAGATACGCAGTATTTT. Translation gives CSARGVATDTQYF.

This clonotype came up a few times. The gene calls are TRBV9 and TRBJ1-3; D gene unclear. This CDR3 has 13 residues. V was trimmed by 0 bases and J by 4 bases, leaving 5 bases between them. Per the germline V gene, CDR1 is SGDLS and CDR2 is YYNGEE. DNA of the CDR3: TGTGCCAGCAGCGTAGCAAGCGGAAACACCATATATTTT. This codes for CASSVASGNTIYF.

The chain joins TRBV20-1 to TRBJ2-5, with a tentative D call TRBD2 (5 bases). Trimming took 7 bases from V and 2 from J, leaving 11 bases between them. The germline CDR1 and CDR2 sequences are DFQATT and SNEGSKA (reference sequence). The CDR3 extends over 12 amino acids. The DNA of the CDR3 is TGCAGTGAGCGGCGGGCTCAAGAGACCCAGTACTTC. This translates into CSERRAQETQYF.

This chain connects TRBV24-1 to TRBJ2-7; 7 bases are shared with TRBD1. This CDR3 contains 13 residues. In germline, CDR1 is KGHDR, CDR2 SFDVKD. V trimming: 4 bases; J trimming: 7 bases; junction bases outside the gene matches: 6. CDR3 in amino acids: CATSEGGAEEQYF. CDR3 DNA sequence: TGTGCCACCAGTGAAGGGGGCGCGGAGGAGCAGTACTTC.

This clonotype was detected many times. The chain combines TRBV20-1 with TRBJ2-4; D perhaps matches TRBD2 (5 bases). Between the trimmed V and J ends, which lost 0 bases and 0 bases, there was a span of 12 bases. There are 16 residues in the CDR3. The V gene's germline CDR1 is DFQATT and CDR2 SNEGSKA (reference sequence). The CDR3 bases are TGCAGTGCTAGAGACCCGCTAGCCCTAGCCAAAAACATTCAGTACTTC. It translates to CSARDPLALAKNIQYF.

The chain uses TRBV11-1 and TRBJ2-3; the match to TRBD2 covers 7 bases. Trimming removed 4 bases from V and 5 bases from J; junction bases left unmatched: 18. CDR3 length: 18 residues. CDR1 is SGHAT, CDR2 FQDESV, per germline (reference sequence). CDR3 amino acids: CASSSPLQRDSRVDTQYF. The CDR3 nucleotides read TGTGCCAGCAGCTCCCCCCTCCAGCGGGACTCGAGGGTAGATACGCAGTATTTT.

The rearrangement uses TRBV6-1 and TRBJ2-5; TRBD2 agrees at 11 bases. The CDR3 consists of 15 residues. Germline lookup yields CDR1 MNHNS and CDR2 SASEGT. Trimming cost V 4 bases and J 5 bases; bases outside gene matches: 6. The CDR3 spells CASSVLLAGVETQYF. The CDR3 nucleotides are TGTGCCAGCAGTGTCCTACTAGCGGGAGTTGAGACCCAGTACTTC.

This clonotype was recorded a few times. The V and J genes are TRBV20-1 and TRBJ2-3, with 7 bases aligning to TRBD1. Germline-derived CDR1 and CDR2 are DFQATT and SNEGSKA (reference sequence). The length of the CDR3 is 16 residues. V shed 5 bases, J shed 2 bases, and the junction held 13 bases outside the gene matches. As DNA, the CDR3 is TGCAGTGCTCCACGGCCCGACAGGGCCCTCACAGATACGCAGTATTTT. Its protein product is CSAPRPDRALTDTQYF.

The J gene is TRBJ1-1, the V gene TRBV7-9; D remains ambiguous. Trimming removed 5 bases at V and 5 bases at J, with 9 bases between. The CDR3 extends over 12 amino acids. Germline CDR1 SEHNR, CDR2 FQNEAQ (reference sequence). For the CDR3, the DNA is TGTGCCAGCAGCCACGGGCGGACTGAAGCTTTCTTT. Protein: CASSHGRTEAFF.

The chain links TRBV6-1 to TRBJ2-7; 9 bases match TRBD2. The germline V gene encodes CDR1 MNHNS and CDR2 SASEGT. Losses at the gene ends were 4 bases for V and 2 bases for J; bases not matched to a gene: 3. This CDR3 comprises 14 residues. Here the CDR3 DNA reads TGTGCCAGCAGTGCGACTAGCGGAACCTACGAGCAGTACTTC. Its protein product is CASSATSGTYEQYF.